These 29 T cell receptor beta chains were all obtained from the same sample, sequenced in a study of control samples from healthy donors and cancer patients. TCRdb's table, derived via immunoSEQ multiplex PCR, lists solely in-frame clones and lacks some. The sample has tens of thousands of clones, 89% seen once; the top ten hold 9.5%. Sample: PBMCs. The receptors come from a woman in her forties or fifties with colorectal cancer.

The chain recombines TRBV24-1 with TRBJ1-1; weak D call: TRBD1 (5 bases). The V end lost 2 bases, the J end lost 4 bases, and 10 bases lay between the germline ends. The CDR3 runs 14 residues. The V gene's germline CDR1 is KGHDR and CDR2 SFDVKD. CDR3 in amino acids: CATSDSNGGTEAFF. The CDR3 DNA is TGTGCCACCAGTGATTCCAACGGGGGCACTGAAGCTTTCTTT.

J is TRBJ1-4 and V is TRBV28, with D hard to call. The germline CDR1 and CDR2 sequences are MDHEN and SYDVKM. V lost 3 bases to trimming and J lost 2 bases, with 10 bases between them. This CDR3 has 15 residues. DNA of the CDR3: TGTGCCAGCAGTTTGATTTCTCCGACTAATGAAAAACTGTTTTTT. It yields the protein CASSLISPTNEKLFF.

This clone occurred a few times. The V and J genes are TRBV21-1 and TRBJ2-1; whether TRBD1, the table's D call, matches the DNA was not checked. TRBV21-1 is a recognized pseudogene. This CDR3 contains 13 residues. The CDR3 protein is CASSKTGYNEQFF. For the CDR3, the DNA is TGTGCCAGCAGCAAAACAGGGTACAATGAGCAGTTCTTC.

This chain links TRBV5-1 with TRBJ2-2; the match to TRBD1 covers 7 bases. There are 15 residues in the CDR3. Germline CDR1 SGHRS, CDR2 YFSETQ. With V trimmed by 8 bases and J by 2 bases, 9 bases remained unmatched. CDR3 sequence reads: CASIAGTANTGELFF. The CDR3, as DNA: TGCGCCAGTATCGCCGGGACAGCAAACACCGGGGAGCTGTTTTTT.

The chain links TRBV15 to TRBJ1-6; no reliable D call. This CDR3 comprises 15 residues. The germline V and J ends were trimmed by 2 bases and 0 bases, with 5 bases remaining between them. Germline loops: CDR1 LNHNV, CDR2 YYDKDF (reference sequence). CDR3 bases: TGTGCCACCAGCAGAAAGAGCTCCTATAATTCACCCCTCCACTTT. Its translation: CATSRKSSYNSPLHF.

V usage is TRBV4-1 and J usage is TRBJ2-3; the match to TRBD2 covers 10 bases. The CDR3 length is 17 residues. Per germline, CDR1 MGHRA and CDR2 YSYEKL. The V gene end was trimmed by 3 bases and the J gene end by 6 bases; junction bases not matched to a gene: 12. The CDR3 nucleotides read TGCGCCAGCAGCCACACTCCTAGCGGGGGACCAATGGATACGCAGTATTTT. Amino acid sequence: CASSHTPSGGPMDTQYF.

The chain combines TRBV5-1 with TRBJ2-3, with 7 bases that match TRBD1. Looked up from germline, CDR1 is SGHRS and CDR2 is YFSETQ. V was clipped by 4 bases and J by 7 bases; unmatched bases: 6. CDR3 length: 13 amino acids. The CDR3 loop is CASSPGTANTQYF. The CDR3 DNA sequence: TGCGCCAGCAGCCCAGGGACAGCAAATACGCAGTATTTT.

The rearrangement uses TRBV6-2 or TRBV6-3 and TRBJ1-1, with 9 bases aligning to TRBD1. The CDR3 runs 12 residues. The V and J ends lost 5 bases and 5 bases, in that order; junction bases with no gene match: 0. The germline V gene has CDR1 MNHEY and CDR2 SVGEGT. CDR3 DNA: TGTGCCAGCAGTGGGACAGGGACTGAAGCTTTCTTT. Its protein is CASSGTGTEAFF.

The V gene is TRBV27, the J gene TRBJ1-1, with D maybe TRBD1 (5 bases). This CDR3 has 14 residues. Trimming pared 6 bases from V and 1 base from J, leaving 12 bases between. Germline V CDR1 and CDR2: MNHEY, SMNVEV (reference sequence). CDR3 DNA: TGTGCCAGCAGATCCCTGACAGAGAACACTGAAGCTTTCTTT. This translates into CASRSLTENTEAFF.

In DNA, the CDR3 is TGTGCCAGCAGCCAAGGACAGAATACGCAGTATTTT. Amino acid sequence: CASSQGQNTQYF. The chain links TRBV3-1 (or the pseudogene TRBV3-2) to TRBJ2-3; perhaps TRBD1 as D (5 bases). Germline loops: CDR1 LGHDT, CDR2 YNNKEL (reference sequence). The V gene lost 1 base and the J gene lost 7 bases, with 6 bases spanning the gap. This CDR3 contains 12 residues.

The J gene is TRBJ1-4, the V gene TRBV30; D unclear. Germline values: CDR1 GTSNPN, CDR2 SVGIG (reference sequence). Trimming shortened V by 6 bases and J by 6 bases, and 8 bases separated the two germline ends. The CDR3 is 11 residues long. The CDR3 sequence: CACSIYEKLFF. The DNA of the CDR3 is TGTGCCTGTTCGATCTATGAAAAACTGTTTTTT.

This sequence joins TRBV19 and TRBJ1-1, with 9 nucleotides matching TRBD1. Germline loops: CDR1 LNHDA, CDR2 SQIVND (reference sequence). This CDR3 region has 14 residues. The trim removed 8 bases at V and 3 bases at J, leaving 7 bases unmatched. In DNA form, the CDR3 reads TGTGCCAGTCTACCGGGACAGGGCTACACTGAAGCTTTCTTT. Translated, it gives CASLPGQGYTEAFF.

The CDR3 is CASSPIGSGRNYGYTF. The DNA of the CDR3 is TGTGCCAGCTCACCAATAGGGTCAGGGAGGAATTATGGCTACACCTTC. The chain is built from TRBV18 and TRBJ1-2, with a tentative D call TRBD1 (5 bases). The CDR3 has 16 residues. Trimming removed 2 bases at V and 5 bases at J, with 18 bases between. Germline assignment: CDR1 KGHSH and CDR2 LQKENI.

CDR3 protein: CASSEAGVTQYF. CDR3 sequence (DNA): TGTGCCAGCAGTGAAGCTGGCGTTACGCAGTATTTT. The chain has TRBV2 and TRBJ2-3; D is unclear. Trimming removed 0 bases at V and 8 bases at J, with 6 bases between. The CDR3 covers 12 residues. The germline V gene encodes CDR1 SNHLY and CDR2 FYNNEI. Full variable domain (missing parts from reference TRBV2 and TRBJ2-3): EPEVTQTPSHQVTQMGQEVILRCVPISNHLYFYWYRQILGQKVEFLVSFYNNEISEKSEIFDDQFSVERPDGSNFTLKIRSTKLEDSAMYFCASSEAGVTQYFGPGTRLTVL.

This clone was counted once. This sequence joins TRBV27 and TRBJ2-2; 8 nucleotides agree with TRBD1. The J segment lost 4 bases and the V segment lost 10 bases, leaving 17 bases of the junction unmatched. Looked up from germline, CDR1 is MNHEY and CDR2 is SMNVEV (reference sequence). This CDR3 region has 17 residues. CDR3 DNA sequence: TGTGCCACCCGAGGGGACCCAGGGGGCGCGGGCACCGGGGAGCTGTTTTTT. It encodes CATRGDPGGAGTGELFF.

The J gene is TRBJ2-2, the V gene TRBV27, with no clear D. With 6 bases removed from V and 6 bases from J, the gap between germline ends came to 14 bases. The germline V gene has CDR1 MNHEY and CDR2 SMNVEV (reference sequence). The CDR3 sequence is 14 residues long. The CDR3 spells CASSPGRTPGELFF. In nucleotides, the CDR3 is TGTGCCAGCAGCCCCGGTAGGACCCCCGGGGAGCTGTTTTTT.

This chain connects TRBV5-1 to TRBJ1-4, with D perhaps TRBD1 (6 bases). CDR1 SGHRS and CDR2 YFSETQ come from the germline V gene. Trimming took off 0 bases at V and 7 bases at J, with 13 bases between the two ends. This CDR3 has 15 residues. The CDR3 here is CASSLVGGPFEKLFF. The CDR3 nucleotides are TGCGCCAGCAGCTTGGTTGGGGGGCCCTTTGAAAAACTGTTTTTT.

This CDR3 reads CASSPAAATNEKLFF. The CDR3 nucleotides are TGTGCCAGCAGCCCTGCGGCGGCAACTAATGAAAAACTGTTTTTT. The J gene is TRBJ1-4, the V gene TRBV5-5; the D is unclear. Germline V gene lookup returns CDR1 SGHKS and CDR2 YYEKEE (reference sequence). The CDR3 loop spans 15 amino acids. V was pared by 4 bases and J by 0 bases, with 10 bases between.

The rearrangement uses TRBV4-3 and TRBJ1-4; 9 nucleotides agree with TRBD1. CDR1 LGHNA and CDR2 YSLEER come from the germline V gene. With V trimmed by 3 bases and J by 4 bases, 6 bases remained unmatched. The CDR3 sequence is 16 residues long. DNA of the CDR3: TGCGCCAGCAGCCAGGTCGGGACAGGGAATAATGAAAAACTGTTTTTT. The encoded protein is CASSQVGTGNNEKLFF.

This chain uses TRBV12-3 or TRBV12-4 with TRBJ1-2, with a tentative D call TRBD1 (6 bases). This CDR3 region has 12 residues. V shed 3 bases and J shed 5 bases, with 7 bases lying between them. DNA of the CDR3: TGTGCCAGCAGTTTCCAGGGGTATGGCTACACCTTC. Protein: CASSFQGYGYTF.

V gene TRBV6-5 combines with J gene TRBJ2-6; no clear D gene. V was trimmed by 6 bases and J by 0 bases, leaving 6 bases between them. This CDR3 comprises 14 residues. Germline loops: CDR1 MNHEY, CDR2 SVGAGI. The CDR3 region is CASRVISGANVLTF. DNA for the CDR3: TGTGCCAGCAGAGTTATCTCTGGGGCCAACGTCCTGACTTTC.

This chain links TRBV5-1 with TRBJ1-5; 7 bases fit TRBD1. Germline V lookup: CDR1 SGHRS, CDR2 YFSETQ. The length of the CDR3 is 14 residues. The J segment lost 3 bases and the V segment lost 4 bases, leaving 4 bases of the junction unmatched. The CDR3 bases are TGCGCCAGCAGCGTGGGACAGTCCAATCAGCCCCAGCATTTT. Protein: CASSVGQSNQPQHF.

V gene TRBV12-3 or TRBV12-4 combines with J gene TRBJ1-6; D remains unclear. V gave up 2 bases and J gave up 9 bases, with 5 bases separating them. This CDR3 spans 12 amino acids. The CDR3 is CASSLLGSPLHF. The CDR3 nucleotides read TGTGCCAGCAGTTTATTAGGTTCACCCCTCCACTTT.

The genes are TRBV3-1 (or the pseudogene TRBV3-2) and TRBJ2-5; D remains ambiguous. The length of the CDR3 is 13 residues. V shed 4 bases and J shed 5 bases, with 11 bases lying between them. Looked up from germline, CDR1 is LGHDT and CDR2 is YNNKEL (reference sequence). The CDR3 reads CASSPPVSETQYF. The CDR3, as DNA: TGTGCCAGCAGCCCCCCAGTCTCGGAGACCCAGTACTTC.

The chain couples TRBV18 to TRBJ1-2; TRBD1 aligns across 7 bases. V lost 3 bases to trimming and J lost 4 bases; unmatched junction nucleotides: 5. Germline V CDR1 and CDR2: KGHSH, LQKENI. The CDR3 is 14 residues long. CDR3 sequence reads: CASSPPGTVYGYTF. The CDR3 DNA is TGTGCCAGCTCACCGCCCGGGACAGTCTATGGCTACACCTTC.

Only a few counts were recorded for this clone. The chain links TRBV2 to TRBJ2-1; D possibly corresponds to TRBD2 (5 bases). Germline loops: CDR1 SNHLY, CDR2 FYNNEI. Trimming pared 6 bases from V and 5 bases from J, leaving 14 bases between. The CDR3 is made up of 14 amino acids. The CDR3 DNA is TGTGCCAGCAGGTTGGAGGCAGCTAACAATGAGCAGTTCTTC. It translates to CASRLEAANNEQFF.

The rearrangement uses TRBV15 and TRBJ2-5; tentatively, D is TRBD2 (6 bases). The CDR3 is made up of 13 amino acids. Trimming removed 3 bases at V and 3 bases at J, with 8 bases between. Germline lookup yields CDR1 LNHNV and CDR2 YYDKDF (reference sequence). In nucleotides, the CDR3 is TGTGCCACCAGCAGGGACTACAAAGAGACCCAGTACTTC. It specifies CATSRDYKETQYF. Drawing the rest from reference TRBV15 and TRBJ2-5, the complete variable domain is DAMVIQNPRYQVTQFGKPVTLSCSQTLNHNVMYWYQQKSSQAPKLLFHYYDKDFNNEADTPDNFQSRRPNTSFCFLDIRSPGLGDTAMYLCATSRDYKETQYFGPGTRLLVL.

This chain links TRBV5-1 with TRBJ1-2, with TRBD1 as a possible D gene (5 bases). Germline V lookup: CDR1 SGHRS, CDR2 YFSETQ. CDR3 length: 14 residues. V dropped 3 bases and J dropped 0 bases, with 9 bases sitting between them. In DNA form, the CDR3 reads TGCGCCAGCAGCTCACGACAGACTAACTATGGCTACACCTTC. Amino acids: CASSSRQTNYGYTF.

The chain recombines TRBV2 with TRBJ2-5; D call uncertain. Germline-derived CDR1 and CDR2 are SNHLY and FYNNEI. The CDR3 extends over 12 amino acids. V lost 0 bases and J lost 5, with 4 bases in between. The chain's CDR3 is CASSEAQETQYF. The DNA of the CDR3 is TGTGCCAGCAGTGAAGCGCAGGAGACCCAGTACTTC.